This TCR beta chain was observed in a study of blood T cells in healthy people across ages (dated by TCRdb to between 2014 and 2016). Regarding the complete study: In model experiments, template switching captured about one uniquely barcoded TCR beta cDNA molecule for every two T cells. The study measured age-related changes in TCR beta repertoire diversity using deep sequencing normalized with unique cDNA molecular identifiers. To avoid experimental bias, donors of different ages were randomly spread across the sequencing lanes. The donors were divided into four age groups: young (average around 17 years), middle-aged (about 40), aged (around 67) and long-lived (82). For two donors (one aged 18 to 30 and one aged 80 or older), the study analyzed two additional independent replicas of 1 million unique cDNA reads from the same blood draw. Overall results and qualifications from the work: Conclusive comparison of naive and antigen-experienced compartments was prevented by the profiling of bulk unsorted PBMCs. Observed TCR beta diversity per million T cells fell roughly linearly with age, and a significant reduction was already apparent by age roughly 40. Compared with the aged group, more naive CD4+ T cells, fewer expanded clones and increased TCR diversity were shown by the long-lived group, suggesting age selection. A strong correlation was found between observed TCR beta diversity and the percentage of naive T cells measured by flow cytometry. Total diversity estimates from one million sequenced T cells were considered lower bounds and underestimates. Because the CMV infection status of the donors was unknown, age-related changes in expanded clonotypes may potentially have been confounded.

With regard to this clonotype: Its recognized antigen is unknown. One base away there is no much larger clone; base qualities are not given.

The CDR3 starts with the cysteine, ends with the phenylalanine, and has 13 residues. The retained sequence is limited to the CDR3, 39 bases, with the frame set at the first base. The germline V gene (reference sequence) sets CDR1 to DFQATT and CDR2 to SNEGSKA. The V and J ends are trimmed by 8 bases and 0 bases, leaving 11 bases between them. Donors were 35 to 40 systemically healthy Caucasian individuals from Russia aged 6 to 90 years. Each donor gave about 9.8 milliliters of peripheral blood, drawn into EDTA-treated Vacutainer tubes. PBMCs were isolated by Ficoll-Paque density-gradient centrifugation, with at least 6.5 million obtained per sample. Total RNA was extracted from PBMCs with Trizol reagent, with at least 6 micrograms obtained per sample. For every donor, an aliquot of PBMCs went through flow cytometry to measure the percentages of naive CD45RAhigh/CD27high T cells. Library preparation used 5' RACE. Sequencing relied on an Illumina HiSeq 2500. A second PCR of roughly 7 to 11 cycles was performed with a sample-barcoded 5' primer and a J-beta primer mix. Each TCR beta cDNA molecule received a unique molecular identifier from a template-switch 5' adaptor carrying 12 random nucleotides. Each sample yielded at least 2.5 million CDR3-containing paired-end reads. The Mint cDNA synthesis kit, primed by a TRBC-specific oligonucleotide, was used to synthesize first-strand cDNA from all RNA. All cDNA was treated with uracil-DNA glycosylase and then went through a first 18-cycle PCR with the universal primers M1SS and BC2_uni_R. On the study's bioinformatics: Each sample was normalized by randomly selecting 1 million high-quality reads, each carrying a distinct molecular identifier. Reads with shared molecular identifiers were discarded instead of being binned into consensus sequences. MiTCR, with a Q25 quality threshold and the strictest error-elimination algorithm, was used for CDR3 identification, clonotype clustering and error correction. A nonparametric unseen species model using Euler transformation provided a lower-bound estimate of total TCR beta diversity. TCRdb redid the processing of the public reads, applying fastp at Q25 and MiXCR, and retained in-frame beta chains. All rows with the same CDR3 protein become a single entry with the most common DNA and genes. The V and J calls were determined by TCRdb, not by the authors. Across this sample there are hundreds of thousands of distinct CDR3 sequences, with roughly 53% seen only once. The top ten clonotypes cover around 37% of the sample.

The rearranged chain carries TRBV20-1 and TRBJ2-1; the D call could be TRBD1 or TRBD2, with each sharing 7 bases. This receptor was taken from a man aged 55 to 70 in good health. What was sequenced was blood. The CDR3 corresponds to CSQGGDSYNEQFF. The nucleotide sequence reads as follows: TGCAGTCAGGGGGGGGACTCCTACAATGAGCAGTTCTTC.